The TCR beta chain described here comes from a study of OX40 agonist ivuxolimab in advanced cancers. Overall study findings and caveats: The study did not work out the antigen specificity of the expanded peripheral T cells.

About this clone: Its matching antigen is unknown.

Repertoires were generated with immunoSEQ multiplex PCR, while TCRdb's copy carries only in-frame clones and drops some. The sample yields tens of thousands of clones, 80% to 85% seen once. This sample comprised CD4+ or CD8+ T cells sorted from blood, obtained in a trial of the OX40 agonist ivuxolimab. The sequence was obtained from an adult with an advanced solid tumor such as melanoma, head and neck, liver or kidney cancer.

The CDR3 DNA reads TGTGCCAGCAGCTTGTCGGGCCCTGGGGCCAACGTCCTGACTTTC. Its protein is CASSLSGPGANVLTF. The genes are TRBV7-3 and TRBJ2-6; D gene unclear. CDR1 and CDR2 (germline): SGHTA, FQGTGA. V was clipped by 3 bases and J by 2 bases, with 8 bases between them. CDR3 length: 15 residues.